The 20 T cell receptor beta chains below all came from one sample that was sequenced in a study of blood T cell repertoires in COVID-19. TCRdb keeps only in-frame clones here, not all; method: immunoSEQ multiplex PCR. The sample holds 200,000 to 250,000 clones; just over 85% are singletons and the top ten take around 2.2%. Sequencing input: peripheral blood. Receptors were obtained from a man aged 30 to 39 who had recovered from COVID-19.

This clone has only one observation. The chain has TRBV18 and TRBJ2-5; D possibly corresponds to TRBD1 (6 bases). The CDR3 has 12 amino acids. The V end was cut by 4 bases, the J end by 5 bases, with 8 bases between. Germline CDR1 reads KGHSH; CDR2 reads LQKENI. The CDR3 DNA follows: TGTGCCAGCTCACTTCAGGGGGAGACCCAGTACTTC. Protein product: CASSLQGETQYF.

The chain has TRBV5-1 and TRBJ2-2; D gene ambiguous. Trimming left V 3 bases short and J 4 bases short, with 16 bases between. This CDR3 has 16 residues. Germline V gene lookup returns CDR1 SGHRS and CDR2 YFSETQ. Written as DNA, the CDR3 is TGCGCCAGCAGCTCGTGGTTCCGAACGGGCACCGGGGAGCTGTTTTTT. Encoded protein: CASSSWFRTGTGELFF. The complete variable domain, with remaining parts taken from reference TRBV5-1 and TRBJ2-2, reads KAGVTQTPRYLIKTRGQQVTLSCSPISGHRSVSWYQQTPGQGLQFLFEYFSETQRNKGNFPGRFSGRQFSNSRSEMNVSTLELGDSALYLCASSSWFRTGTGELFFGEGSRLTVL.

The chain recombines TRBV29-1 with TRBJ1-2; possibly TRBD1 for D (6 bases). From germline, CDR1 is SQVTM and CDR2 ANQGSEA. With 0 bases removed from V and 3 bases from J, the gap between germline ends came to 11 bases. The CDR3 is 14 residues long. CDR3 residues: CSVEDGQGHYGYTF. The CDR3 region has the DNA TGCAGCGTTGAAGATGGGCAGGGGCACTATGGCTACACCTTC.

The chain links TRBV7-2 to TRBJ2-7; D is possibly TRBD1 (6 bases). The V end lost 3 bases, the J end lost 3 bases, and 12 bases lay between the germline ends. Germline CDR1 reads SGHTA; CDR2 reads FQGNSA. This CDR3 is built from 14 residues. CDR3 loop: CASSFIGTNYEQYF. CDR3 bases: TGTGCCAGCAGCTTTATTGGGACAAACTACGAGCAGTACTTC.

The chain employs TRBV19 and TRBJ2-2, with D possibly matching TRBD2 (5 bases). Per the germline V gene, CDR1 is LNHDA and CDR2 is SQIVND (reference sequence). The CDR3 sequence is 15 residues long. V lost 3 bases and J 5 bases, leaving 13 bases between the germline ends. The CDR3 spells CASSISGSGTGELFF. The CDR3, as DNA: TGTGCCAGTAGTATCAGTGGTTCGGGGACCGGGGAGCTGTTTTTT.

V and J are TRBV4-1 and TRBJ2-3; 8 bases match TRBD2. Germline CDR1 reads MGHRA; CDR2 reads YSYEKL. The CDR3 is 15 residues long. Trimming cost V 5 bases and J 6 bases; bases outside gene matches: 10. The CDR3, as DNA: TGCGCCAGCAGCAAACTAGCGGCGACTGGGGATACGCAGTATTTT. Protein product: CASSKLAATGDTQYF.

CDR3 sequence (DNA): TGTGCCAGCAGGTCCGCTAAGGGGGCGGAGGAGACCCAGTACTTC. As protein: CASRSAKGAEETQYF. This rearrangement joins TRBV6-5 to TRBJ2-5, with 7 positions matching TRBD1. V lost 6 bases and J lost 5; bases outside the gene matches: 12. The CDR3 contains 15 residues. Germline V gene lookup returns CDR1 MNHEY and CDR2 SVGAGI.

A single count supports this clone. The chain uses TRBV19 and TRBJ1-2; D is unresolved. The CDR3 is 13 residues long. V was cut by 4 bases and J by 8 bases, with 14 bases left in between. Germline CDR1 and CDR2: LNHDA and SQIVND (reference sequence). This chain's CDR3 is CASSTISYEGYTF. The CDR3 nucleotides read TGTGCCAGTAGTACAATATCCTATGAAGGCTACACCTTC.

This chain links TRBV29-1 with TRBJ2-7; D not certain. Between the trimmed V and J ends, which lost 4 bases and 0 bases, there was a span of 10 bases. Per the germline V gene, CDR1 is SQVTM and CDR2 is ANQGSEA. This CDR3 has 13 amino acids. The CDR3 nucleotides read TGCAGCGTTGCTACTGAGGACTCCTACGAGCAGTACTTC. Its protein is CSVATEDSYEQYF.

Details on this clone: One end of the junction does not line up with germline, which may come from a read error. The V gene is TRBV10-3, the J gene TRBJ2-3; a possible D gene is TRBD2 (7 bases). This CDR3 comprises 14 residues. Germline V gives CDR1 ENHRY, CDR2 SYGVKD. The CDR3 DNA follows: TGTGCCCTCAGGTTAGGGGGGGACACAGATACGCAGTATTTT. Translation: CALRLGGDTDTQYF.

In DNA form, the CDR3 reads TGTGCCATCAGTGGTACGGCGGATAAAAAGACTGAAGCTTTCTTT. It yields the protein CAISGTADKKTEAFF. V usage is TRBV10-3 and J usage is TRBJ1-1; D call uncertain. Germline V gene data show CDR1 as ENHRY and CDR2 as SYGVKD. The CDR3 is made up of 15 amino acids. Trimming cost V 4 bases and J 5 bases, with 17 bases left between them.

The chain employs TRBV10-2 and TRBJ2-1; 11 bases align to TRBD2. The V and J ends lost 3 bases and 7 bases, in that order; junction bases with no gene match: 8. The CDR3 has 16 amino acids. The germline V gene encodes CDR1 WSHSY and CDR2 SAAADI. The CDR3 DNA follows: TGCGCCAGCAGTGAACTAGCGGGGGATGTAGGGAATGAGCAGTTCTTC. Encoded protein: CASSELAGDVGNEQFF.

In nucleotides, the CDR3 is TGTGCCAGCAGCTCCATGGGGGCGGGGGCCCTCACAGATACGCAGTATTTT. It encodes CASSSMGAGALTDTQYF. The rearrangement joins TRBV9 to TRBJ2-3; perhaps TRBD2 as D (7 bases). V was shortened by 4 bases and J by 2 bases, with 20 bases between the two germline ends. The CDR3 runs 17 residues. Germline V CDR1 and CDR2: SGDLS, YYNGEE. The full variable domain, in which reference TRBV9 and TRBJ2-3 provide the parts outside the CDR3, is DSGVTQTPKHLITATGQRVTLRCSPRSGDLSVYWYQQSLDQGLQFLIQYYNGEERAKGNILERFSAQQFPDLHSELNLSSLELGDSALYFCASSSMGAGALTDTQYFGPGTRLTVL.

The rearrangement joins TRBV5-6 to TRBJ1-2, with D possibly TRBD1 on 6 matching bases. The CDR3 is made up of 15 amino acids. Germline CDR1 and CDR2: SGHDT and YYEEEE. V gave up 4 bases and J gave up 4 bases, with 17 bases separating them. The CDR3 region has the DNA TGTGCCAGCAGCCGCGACAGGCGAGCGGTCTATGGCTACACCTTC. This encodes CASSRDRRAVYGYTF.

Only one count was recorded for this clone. This chain links TRBV19 with TRBJ2-5; 7 bases are a match to TRBD2. Germline CDR1 and CDR2: LNHDA and SQIVND (reference sequence). This CDR3 comprises 15 residues. Trimming removed 3 bases from V and 2 bases from J; junction bases left unmatched: 6. Written as DNA, the CDR3 is TGTGCCAGTAGTATGTGGGGGGGGGTACAAGAGACCCAGTACTTC. Translated, it gives CASSMWGGVQETQYF.

The chain couples TRBV29-1 to TRBJ1-2, with no clear D. With 1 base removed from V and 9 bases from J, the gap between germline ends came to 12 bases. CDR1 and CDR2 from the germline V gene are SQVTM and ANQGSEA. The CDR3 has 12 residues. For the CDR3, the DNA is TGCAGCGTTGAAGTGCGCCGTCGAAGCTACACCTTC. Protein product: CSVEVRRRSYTF.

The chain joins TRBV13 to TRBJ2-3, with D unresolved. This CDR3 is 14 amino acids long. CDR1 and CDR2 (germline): PRHDT, FYEKMQ (reference sequence). V lost 4 bases, J lost 6 bases, and 14 bases lay in between. The CDR3 reads CASSSDSAMDTQYF. The CDR3 coding sequence is TGTGCCAGCAGCTCCGACTCGGCCATGGATACGCAGTATTTT.

The V gene is TRBV10-2, the J gene TRBJ1-5; 8 bases fit TRBD1. The germline V gene encodes CDR1 WSHSY and CDR2 SAAADI. V shed 6 bases and J 5 bases; nucleotides not matched to a gene: 3. The CDR3 contains 13 residues. The CDR3 is CASSGQGHQPQHF. The CDR3, as DNA: TGCGCCAGCAGCGGACAGGGTCATCAGCCCCAGCATTTT.

The rearrangement links TRBV29-1 to TRBJ2-7, with D possibly TRBD2 on 6 matching bases. The germline CDR1 and CDR2 sequences are SQVTM and ANQGSEA. This CDR3 contains 12 residues. Trimming cost V 6 bases and J 1 base, with 10 bases left between them. This CDR3 is CSVGGPSYEQYF. In DNA, the CDR3 is TGCAGCGTGGGGGGTCCTTCCTACGAGCAGTACTTC.

The chain couples TRBV5-1 to TRBJ2-3; 13 bases are a match to TRBD2. V was clipped by 0 bases and J by 2 bases; unmatched bases: 9. Germline V CDR1 and CDR2: SGHRS, YFSETQ. This CDR3 comprises 19 residues. The CDR3, as DNA: TGCGCCAGCAGCTTGGGACTAGCGGGGGGCGACCCCCCCACAGATACGCAGTATTTT. This gives the protein CASSLGLAGGDPPTDTQYF.